This T cell receptor beta chain was sequenced in a study of OX40 agonist ivuxolimab in advanced cancers. On the study more broadly: Subjects had a mean age of roughly 57 years, with a range of roughly 20 to 79; roughly 83% were male. The study, taken as a whole, reports: Compared with CD4+, CD8+ T cells on average had more expanded clones.

Blood samples were obtained at baseline, cycle 4 day 1, and cycle 7 day 1. Notes on this clone: The antigen remains undetermined.

The assay was immunoSEQ multiplex PCR, and TCRdb's table has in-frame clones only and misses some. Here the sample spans fewer than 75,000 clones, roughly 90% being singletons. The sequencing here drew on CD4+ or CD8+ T cells sorted from blood, taken in a trial of the OX40 agonist ivuxolimab. This receptor was taken from an adult with an advanced solid tumor such as melanoma, head and neck, liver or kidney cancer.

The CDR3 coding sequence is TGTGCCAGCAGCTTAGGGGACCAAGCCTACAATGAGCAGTTCTTC. It translates to CASSLGDQAYNEQFF. This chain connects TRBV7-6 to TRBJ2-1; D could derive from TRBD1 or TRBD2 (5 bases each). V lost 1 base, J lost 2 bases, and 9 bases lay in between. The CDR3 length is 15 residues. Germline CDR1 is SGHVS and CDR2 is FNYEAQ.